The 13 T cell receptor beta chains below were found in one sample sequenced in a study of spatial heterogeneity in lung cancer. Each CDR3 protein is one row after TCRdb ran MiXCR on the 5' RACE reads. The repertoire consists of roughly 14,000 distinct CDR3 sequences, with around 10% occurring once and the leading ten covering almost 30%. Regarding time point: sample taken at primary tumor resection. Researchers sequenced whole RNA taken from tumor, nontumor lung or frozen PBMC without sorting. The specimen comprised PBMCs, sampled at surgery. These receptors came from a male donor with early-stage non-small cell lung cancer.

This clonotype was counted at least ten times. This chain joins TRBV7-2 and TRBJ2-5; perhaps TRBD2 as D (6 bases). The V gene's germline CDR1 is SGHTA and CDR2 FQGNSA. The V end lost 5 bases, the J end lost 5 bases, and 12 bases lay between the germline ends. This CDR3 has 13 residues. The CDR3 spells CASSQSGWETQYF. CDR3 nucleotide sequence: TGTGCCAGCAGCCAAAGCGGGTGGGAGACCCAGTACTTC.

This sequence joins TRBV28 and TRBJ1-2; D perhaps matches TRBD1 (5 bases). Germline V gene lookup returns CDR1 MDHEN and CDR2 SYDVKM. This CDR3 has 14 residues. V lost 6 bases and J lost 4, with 15 bases in between. The CDR3 spells CASSRRGGSYGYTF. For the CDR3, the DNA is TGTGCCAGCAGCCGACGGGGCGGGAGCTATGGCTACACCTTC.

There are many counts of this clonotype. This chain links TRBV12-3 or TRBV12-4 with TRBJ2-5; D might be TRBD2 (7 bases). V gave up 6 bases and J gave up 4 bases, with 18 bases separating them. The CDR3 covers 15 residues. As DNA, the CDR3 is TGTGCCAGCAGCCTCAAACAGGGCGGGGGAGAGACCCAGTACTTC. It yields the protein CASSLKQGGGETQYF.

The table lists this clonotype with a count of one. The chain links TRBV7-8 to TRBJ2-4; TRBD1 or TRBD2 may be the D gene (5 bases each). The CDR3 spans 16 residues. The V end lost 5 bases, the J end lost 7 bases, and 21 bases lay between the germline ends. Germline V lookup: CDR1 SGHVS, CDR2 FQNEAQ. As DNA, the CDR3 is TGTGCCAGCAGCCCAACAGGACTCACCGGTGGGAACATTCAGTACTTC. Amino acid sequence: CASSPTGLTGGNIQYF.

This clonotype was seen at least ten times. The chain is built from TRBV19 and TRBJ2-7, with 9 bases lining up with TRBD2. The V segment lost 6 bases and the J segment 3 bases; nucleotides outside the gene matches: 6. This CDR3 spans 14 amino acids. Germline CDR1 and CDR2: LNHDA and SQIVND (reference sequence). The CDR3 loop reads CASRMTSGGYEQYF. The CDR3, as DNA: TGTGCCAGTAGGATGACTAGCGGAGGCTACGAGCAGTACTTC.

This clonotype was seen many times. This chain links TRBV20-1 with TRBJ1-2; perhaps TRBD1 as D (5 bases). CDR1 and CDR2 (germline): DFQATT, SNEGSKA (reference sequence). The CDR3 contains 12 residues. V lost 6 bases and J 7 bases, leaving 15 bases between the germline ends. The CDR3 loop reads CSALTGRPGYTF. In nucleotides, the CDR3 is TGCAGTGCCCTTACAGGAAGACCTGGCTACACCTTC.

This clonotype came up many times. The gene calls are TRBV10-3 and TRBJ1-1; tentative D call: TRBD1 (5 bases). Deletions cut 3 bases from V and 5 bases from J, with 13 bases between. There are 14 residues in the CDR3. Germline CDR1 ENHRY, CDR2 SYGVKD. The CDR3 coding sequence is TGTGCCATCAGTGAAAGGGGAGTAGAGACTGAAGCTTTCTTT. Protein sequence: CAISERGVETEAFF.

Ten or more counts support this clonotype. J is TRBJ2-7 and V is TRBV20-1; D perhaps matches TRBD1 (6 bases). Trimming took 4 bases from V and 2 from J, leaving 21 bases between them. Germline assignment: CDR1 DFQATT and CDR2 SNEGSKA (reference sequence). The CDR3 contains 16 residues. CDR3 sequence reads: CSATTPPRTAAYEQYF. The CDR3, as DNA: TGCAGTGCTACAACACCACCCCGGACAGCGGCCTACGAGCAGTACTTC.

This clonotype was observed a handful of times. The V gene is TRBV18, the J gene TRBJ1-1; 10 bases match TRBD1. Per germline, CDR1 KGHSH and CDR2 LQKENI. J lost 6 bases, V lost 5 bases, and 6 bases had no gene match. This CDR3 has 14 amino acids. CDR3 region: CASSFGTGVPEAFF. CDR3 in DNA: TGTGCCAGCTCATTCGGGACAGGGGTCCCTGAAGCTTTCTTT.

This clonotype was detected ten times or more. The chain carries TRBV19 and TRBJ2-5, with 10 bases identical to TRBD1. Germline CDR1 is LNHDA and CDR2 is SQIVND (reference sequence). Losses at the gene ends were 10 bases for V and 5 bases for J; bases not matched to a gene: 7. The CDR3 runs to 13 residues. CDR3 residues: CATRDRGSETQYF. CDR3 nucleotides: TGTGCCACCCGGGACAGGGGTTCTGAGACCCAGTACTTC.

This clonotype was detected many times. CDR3 sequence: CASRPGQGMDTQYF. The CDR3, as DNA: TGTGCCAGCAGACCGGGACAGGGCATGGATACGCAGTATTTT. The chain couples TRBV6-5 to TRBJ2-3, with 9 bases that match TRBD1. From germline, CDR1 is MNHEY and CDR2 SVGAGI. Trimming at V came to 6 bases and at J to 6 bases, leaving 7 bases not matched to a gene. This CDR3 comprises 14 residues.

This clonotype was counted at least ten times. The chain uses TRBV18 and TRBJ2-5; TRBD1 matches 9 bases. The CDR3 length is 14 residues. Losses at the gene ends were 2 bases for V and 5 bases for J; bases not matched to a gene: 3. The germline V gene has CDR1 KGHSH and CDR2 LQKENI. The CDR3 sequence is CASSPGTGSETQYF. The CDR3 coding sequence is TGTGCCAGCTCACCAGGGACAGGGTCCGAGACCCAGTACTTC.

The table lists this clonotype with many counts. The rearrangement uses TRBV7-3 and TRBJ2-5; 8 bases fit TRBD1. CDR3 length: 15 residues. Germline V gene lookup returns CDR1 SGHTA and CDR2 FQGTGA. With V trimmed by 2 bases and J by 5 bases, 7 bases remained unmatched. CDR3 amino acids: CASSLGHTGGETQYF. The DNA of the CDR3 is TGTGCCAGCAGCTTAGGCCATACAGGGGGGGAGACCCAGTACTTC.